Listed below are T cell receptor beta chains from one sample, sequenced in a study of cytomegalovirus exposure and HLA in healthy donors. The table came from immunoSEQ multiplex PCR; TCRdb's copy has only in-frame clones and leaves some out. The sample yields around 180,000 clones, roughly four fifths seen once. The sequencing input was PBMCs. All receptors come from a man aged 18 to 30 in good health and CMV-seronegative. CDR3s include the opening cysteine and the closing phenylalanine or tryptophan. Fields, in order: V gene, clone size, J gene, D gene, CDR3 protein, CDR3 DNA. A D gene is named only where the DNA matches it firmly. Clone sizes are given selectively: once, few, many, or a class where the clone is expanded.

v_call: TRBV27; clone_size: .; j_call: TRBJ2-3; d_call: TRBD1; cdr3_aa: CASSSTGLNTQYF; cdr3_nt: TGTGCCAGCAGTTCGACAGGGTTGAATACGCAGTATTTT
v_call: TRBV30; clone_size: .; j_call: TRBJ1-1; d_call: .; cdr3_aa: CAWSVRGGSGDFF; cdr3_nt: TGTGCCTGGAGTGTACGAGGGGGATCGGGCGATTTCTTT
v_call: TRBV7-8; clone_size: few; j_call: TRBJ1-5; d_call: .; cdr3_aa: CASSTYRSPGSQPQHF; cdr3_nt: TGTGCCAGCAGCACCTATAGGAGTCCCGGAAGTCAGCCCCAGCATTTT
v_call: TRBV27; clone_size: .; j_call: TRBJ1-5; d_call: TRBD1; cdr3_aa: CASSPRQGGIYDSNQPQHF; cdr3_nt: TGTGCCAGCAGTCCCAGACAGGGTGGGATTTATGATAGCAATCAGCCCCAGCATTTT
v_call: TRBV2; clone_size: .; j_call: TRBJ1-5; d_call: .; cdr3_aa: CASSRHPRERNQPQHF; cdr3_nt: TGTGCCAGCAGTCGTCACCCTCGGGAGCGCAATCAGCCCCAGCATTTT
v_call: TRBV18; clone_size: .; j_call: TRBJ2-5; d_call: TRBD2; cdr3_aa: CASSPPGLASKTQYF; cdr3_nt: TGTGCCAGCTCACCACCGGGACTAGCGTCGAAGACCCAGTACTTC
v_call: TRBV6-1; clone_size: .; j_call: TRBJ2-7; d_call: .; cdr3_aa: CASSDWGRGYEQYF; cdr3_nt: TGTGCCAGCAGTGATTGGGGGCGGGGGTACGAGCAGTACTTC
v_call: TRBV5-6; clone_size: once; j_call: TRBJ2-4; d_call: TRBD1; cdr3_aa: CASSLVGTENIQYF; cdr3_nt: TGTGCCAGCAGCTTGGTTGGGACAGAAAACATTCAGTACTTC
v_call: TRBV7-8; clone_size: .; j_call: TRBJ2-7; d_call: .; cdr3_aa: CASSSDRPYEQYF; cdr3_nt: TGTGCCAGCAGCTCCGACAGACCCTACGAGCAGTACTTC
v_call: TRBV2; clone_size: .; j_call: TRBJ2-7; d_call: .; cdr3_aa: CASSARVSYEQYF; cdr3_nt: TGTGCCAGCAGTGCCAGGGTATCCTACGAGCAGTACTTC
v_call: TRBV5-4; clone_size: .; j_call: TRBJ2-7; d_call: .; cdr3_aa: CASSLADGGDFYEQYF; cdr3_nt: TGTGCCAGCAGCTTGGCCGACGGGGGTGATTTCTACGAGCAGTACTTC